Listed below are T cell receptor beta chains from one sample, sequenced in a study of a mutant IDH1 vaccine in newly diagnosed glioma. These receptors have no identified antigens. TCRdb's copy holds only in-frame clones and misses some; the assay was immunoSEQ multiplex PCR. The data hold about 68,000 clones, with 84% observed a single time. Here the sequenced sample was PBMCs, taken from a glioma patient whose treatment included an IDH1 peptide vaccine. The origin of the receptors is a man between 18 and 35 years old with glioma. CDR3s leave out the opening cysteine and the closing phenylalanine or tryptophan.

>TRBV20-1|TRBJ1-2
SARDPNGYT
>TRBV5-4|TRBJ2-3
ASSLGTLAGGIDTQY
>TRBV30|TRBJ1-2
AWTQQAGSANYGYT
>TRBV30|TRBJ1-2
AWSILKQGARGYT
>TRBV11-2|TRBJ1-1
ASSQRAEAF
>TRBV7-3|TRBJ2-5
ASSPQPGLAARGETQY
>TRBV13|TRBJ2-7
ASSSVSGRAPNYEQY
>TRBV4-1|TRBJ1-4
ASSDWGQSEKLF
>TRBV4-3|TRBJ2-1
ASSQDLSGSYNEQF
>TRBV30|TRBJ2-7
AWSVLRVYEQY
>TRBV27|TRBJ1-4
ASSLSGGAVEKLF